Listed below are T cell receptor beta chains from one sample, sequenced in a study of T cell repertoires in cytomegalovirus infection. Via MiXCR, TCRdb re-called the reads, giving one row per CDR3 protein. The table shows more than 400,000 distinct CDR3 sequences, with approximately 25% occurring only once. Sequencing was carried out using PBMCs. These receptors all come from a human donor in good health (CMV status not recorded). Some clones in this sample may be carry-over from other donors' samples. Both conserved end residues are trimmed from each CDR3. The D gene is left open where the match is weak.

d_call v_call cdr3_length cdr3_aa
. TRBV24-1 13 ATSDVNTPTYEQY
. TRBV10-3 14 ATATKRGSANTEAF
. TRBV7-9 10 ASSERQETQY
. TRBV5-1 14 ASRKDPGSSGNTIY
. TRBV7-2 11 ASSLELYYGYT
TRBD2 TRBV7-2 12 ASSSSGAWKTQY
. TRBV24-1 11 ATSESGYNEQF
TRBD2 TRBV6-2/TRBV6-3 13 ASSYRTSGSHTQY
. TRBV7-2 11 ASSGGTVETQY
. TRBV12-3/TRBV12-4 13 ASRVQGNSNQPQH
. TRBV7-2 11 ASSLVTNYGYT
. TRBV6-6 12 ASSFGTEGAEAF
. TRBV7-9 15 ASSLALRTQDTGELF
TRBD1 TRBV20-1 12 SAPRQGVGYEQY
. TRBV20-1 13 SASYVNSNTGELF
. TRBV7-3 14 ASSLKPGAFTGELF
. TRBV7-2 13 ASSLAWGDDYGYT
. TRBV20-1 12 SARDNPAGLGYT
. TRBV19 13 ASSIFLANHNEQF
. TRBV5-6 14 ASSSGLTGPVETQY
TRBD1 TRBV29-1 12 SVEGTGFHNEQF
. TRBV7-9 10 ASSLGGSEAF
. TRBV24-1 10 ATSDSYYGYT
. TRBV19 12 ASRGTQHGYGYT
. TRBV4-1 15 ASSQEGGPKDKNIQY
. TRBV5-1 10 ASSLDVGEQY
TRBD1 TRBV6-6 12 ASSYTRDSYEQY
. TRBV7-8 12 ASSPPLDNYGYT
. TRBV15 13 ATSRDGTNLRTQF
. TRBV2 10 ASSEVTYGYT
. TRBV4-3 13 ASSQDYGYGEKLF
. TRBV11-2 11 ASSLDRRYGYT